Listed below are T cell receptor beta chains from one sample, sequenced in a study of metastatic and nonmetastatic thyroid tumors. MiXCR was used by TCRdb to re-call the PCR reads. Of fewer than 40,000 clones listed, 35% were seen once; the top ten hold roughly 20%. Material for sequencing was tumor tissue. The receptors were gathered from a female donor with papillary thyroid cancer or a benign thyroid nodule (not recorded which). Some clones in this sample may be carry-over from other donors' samples. The CDR3 runs from the conserved cysteine through the conserved F or W. Each record gives: V gene, D gene, clone size, J gene, CDR3 DNA, CDR3 protein. A D gene is named only where the DNA matches it firmly. Size is stated for part of the rows, as once, few or many counts, or as a class when the clone is expanded.

TRBV28	TRBD2	-	TRBJ2-2	TGTGCCATACCGGGGGGGCGAACCGGGGAGCTGTTTTTT	CAIPGGRTGELFF
TRBV6-1	TRBD1	-	TRBJ2-7	TGTGCCAGCAGTGTTGAGACAGGGGGCCCCTACGAGCAGTACTTC	CASSVETGGPYEQYF
TRBV9	-	few	TRBJ1-2	TGTGCCAGCAGCCCTGCGTATGGCTACACCTTC	CASSPAYGYTF
TRBV2	-	-	TRBJ2-7	TGTGCCAGCAGTGGGTTCGGGACCTACGAGCAGTACTTC	CASSGFGTYEQYF
TRBV7-9	TRBD1	few	TRBJ2-7	TGTGCCAGCAGCCCAAAGGGGGCACCCCCCTACGAGCAGTACTTC	CASSPKGAPPYEQYF
TRBV30	TRBD2	-	TRBJ2-5	TGTGCCTGGAGTGAGGCTAGCGGGAGTAAGACCCAGTACTTC	CAWSEASGSKTQYF
TRBV5-1	-	-	TRBJ2-6	TGCGCCAGCAGTCGTACAGGAGGGGGGGCCAACGTCCTGACTTTC	CASSRTGGGANVLTF
TRBV6-1	-	-	TRBJ1-3	TGTGCCAGCAGTCCCTTTGACAGCTCTGGAAACACCATATATTTT	CASSPFDSSGNTIYF
TRBV28	-	-	TRBJ2-2	TGTGCCAGCAGGTCTCAGGGGTGGGAGCTGTTTTTT	CASRSQGWELFF
TRBV6-5	TRBD2	-	TRBJ2-1	TGTGCCAGCAGTTACTCGCCTTCTAGCGGGTTCGACAATGAGCAGTTCTTC	CASSYSPSSGFDNEQFF
TRBV28	TRBD2	-	TRBJ2-7	TGTGCCAGCAGGGGGACTAGCGAGTACTACGAGCAGTACTTC	CASRGTSEYYEQYF
TRBV6-1	-	large	TRBJ2-1	TGTGCCAGCAAGGGTGCGGGTTCTGCGGCCTACAATGAGCAGTTCTTC	CASKGAGSAAYNEQFF
TRBV5-1	TRBD1	-	TRBJ2-1	TGCGCCAGCAGCTTGGAACAGGGGGCAAGGGCGAATGAGCAGTTCTTC	CASSLEQGARANEQFF
TRBV5-1	-	-	TRBJ1-1	TGCGCCAGCAGCTTGGATACTGAAGCTTTCTTT	CASSLDTEAFF
TRBV4-1	-	-	TRBJ1-6	TGCGCCAGCGCAAACCGGGGGTCACCCCTCCACTTT	CASANRGSPLHF
TRBV20-1	-	-	TRBJ2-5	TGCAGTGCTAGCCCTAGGCGGGTCCAAGAGACCCAGTACTTC	CSASPRRVQETQYF
TRBV5-1	TRBD2	-	TRBJ2-2	TGCGCCAGCAGCTTCAGCGGGAGGACCGGGGAGCTGTTTTTT	CASSFSGRTGELFF
TRBV6-6	-	few	TRBJ2-1	TGTGCCAGCAGTTACGGGGCTAGCTTCAACAATGAGCAGTTCTTC	CASSYGASFNNEQFF
TRBV28	TRBD2	-	TRBJ2-5	TGTGCCAGCAGTTCCCATGGGGGGGGGATCAGGGAGACCCAGTACTTC	CASSSHGGGIRETQYF
TRBV5-1	-	-	TRBJ1-3	TGCGCCAGCAGCTGGGACCTCTCTGGAAACACCATATATTTT	CASSWDLSGNTIYF
TRBV20-1	-	-	TRBJ2-1	TGCAGTGCTGGGGACTCCTACAATGAGCAGTTCTTC	CSAGDSYNEQFF
TRBV19	TRBD1	few	TRBJ1-5	TGTGCCAGTAGTCCGGACAGGGATGGTCAGCCCCAGCATTTT	CASSPDRDGQPQHF
TRBV24-1	TRBD1	-	TRBJ2-1	TGTGCCACCACCAACTCGGGACAGCCCTACAATGAGCAGTTCTTC	CATTNSGQPYNEQFF
TRBV7-8	-	-	TRBJ2-2	TGTGCCAGCAGCTTAGGGGGTTTGGGGGAGCTGTTTTTT	CASSLGGLGELFF
TRBV18	-	once	TRBJ2-1	TGTGCCAGCTCACCCGGACAGAATAACAATGAGCAGTTCTTC	CASSPGQNNNEQFF
TRBV7-7	TRBD2	-	TRBJ2-1	TGTGCTAGCAGCTTAGAACTAGCGGGATTCAATGAGCAGTTCTTC	CASSLELAGFNEQFF
TRBV20-1	-	-	TRBJ1-2	TGCAGTGCTACTCCAGACCCGGGGAACTATGGCTACACCTTC	CSATPDPGNYGYTF
TRBV12-3/TRBV12-4	TRBD2	-	TRBJ2-1	TGTGCCAGCAGTTTTTTGGCTAGCGGGAGCGATGAGCAGTTCTTC	CASSFLASGSDEQFF
TRBV18	TRBD1	-	TRBJ2-7	TGTGCCAGCTCACCTGCAGGGACAGTACACTACGAGCAGTACTTC	CASSPAGTVHYEQYF
TRBV27	-	few	TRBJ2-3	TGTGCCAGCAGTTCGGAGCTGGAGACCACAGATACGCAGTATTTT	CASSSELETTDTQYF
TRBV6-1	-	few	TRBJ1-6	TGTGCCAGCAGTGAAGTGTACGGGAGCTCCTATAATTCACCCCTCCACTTT	CASSEVYGSSYNSPLHF
TRBV19	-	-	TRBJ1-6	TGTGCCAGTGCACCGGGATGGGGCGGTAATTCACCCCTCCACTTT	CASAPGWGGNSPLHF
TRBV12-3/TRBV12-4	TRBD2	-	TRBJ2-5	TGTGCCAGCAGCCCCATGGGACTAGCGGGCCAAGAGACCCAGTACTTC	CASSPMGLAGQETQYF
TRBV20-1	-	few	TRBJ1-6	TGCAGTGCTGAACAGGGTTACAATAATTCACCCCTCCACTTT	CSAEQGYNNSPLHF
TRBV6-6	TRBD2	few	TRBJ2-7	TGTGCCAGCAGTTACTCGAAGATAGCGGGAGTCCTCGGCGAGCAGTACTTC	CASSYSKIAGVLGEQYF
TRBV20-1	TRBD1	-	TRBJ2-1	TGCAGTGCTAGTGGGGACAGGGGGGAGGGTGAGCAGTTCTTC	CSASGDRGEGEQFF
TRBV30	TRBD2	-	TRBJ2-3	TGTGCCGGGGGACTAGCGGGAGGAGATACGCAGTATTTT	CAGGLAGGDTQYF
TRBV19	-	few	TRBJ2-3	TGTGCCAGTAGTATCACCGCAGGTAATCTTGATACGCAGTATTTT	CASSITAGNLDTQYF
TRBV5-1	-	-	TRBJ1-3	TGCGCCAGCAGCACTGGGGCAGCCCGCTCTGGAAACACCATATATTTT	CASSTGAARSGNTIYF
TRBV5-1	-	-	TRBJ2-3	TGCGCCAGCAGCTTGGGTCGGGAGCAAGATACGCAGTATTTT	CASSLGREQDTQYF
TRBV7-8	-	-	TRBJ1-1	TGTGCCAGCAGCTTAGCAACAGGCTGGATGAACACTGAAGCTTTCTTT	CASSLATGWMNTEAFF
TRBV20-1	TRBD2	-	TRBJ2-7	TGCAGTGCTCAGGGGACTAGCGGAGTGAGCTCCTACGAGCAGTACTTC	CSAQGTSGVSSYEQYF
TRBV20-1	-	-	TRBJ1-5	TGCAGTGCTAGAAGCGGAGTAGCAAGCAATCAGTCCCAGCATTTT	CSARSGVASNQSQHF
TRBV6-2/TRBV6-3	-	few	TRBJ1-2	TGTGCCAGCATTCGAAAGGTGGGAGTCGGGCGGCCTAACTATGGCTACACCTTC	CASIRKVGVGRPNYGYTF
TRBV6-2/TRBV6-3	TRBD1	-	TRBJ1-2	TGTGCCAGAAAAAGGGGGCAGGGCTATGGCTACACCTTC	CARKRGQGYGYTF
TRBV6-1	-	-	TRBJ1-2	TGTGCCAGCAGCGATGGGCAGGGGAAGGGCTACACCTTC	CASSDGQGKGYTF
TRBV19	-	-	TRBJ2-5	TGTGCCAGTAGTGGTCAGACCCAAGAGACCCAGTACTTC	CASSGQTQETQYF
TRBV27	TRBD2	-	TRBJ2-7	TGTGCCAGCAGTCCCCGGGGTAGCGGGAGGGACGAGCAGTACTTC	CASSPRGSGRDEQYF
TRBV7-6	-	-	TRBJ2-1	TGTGCCAGCAGCTCCGCCGGAGCCCGCTACAATGAGCAGTTCTTC	CASSSAGARYNEQFF
TRBV20-1	-	-	TRBJ2-7	TGCAGTGCTAGAAGAGCCGACAGTTTCTACGAGCAGTACTTC	CSARRADSFYEQYF
TRBV19	TRBD1	-	TRBJ1-2	TGTGCCACTTTGGACAGGGTCGCCTATGGCTACACCTTC	CATLDRVAYGYTF
TRBV6-2/TRBV6-3	-	-	TRBJ1-2	TGTGCCAGCAGTTACCCTCTATGGTTGGAATATGGCTACACCTTC	CASSYPLWLEYGYTF
TRBV7-9	-	-	TRBJ2-5	TGTGCCAGCAGCGCCACAGAGACCCAGTACTTC	CASSATETQYF
TRBV12-3/TRBV12-4	TRBD1	few	TRBJ2-7	TGTGCCAGCAGTTTAGGGACAGGCACAGGTGTGGGGTACTTC	CASSLGTGTGVGYF
TRBV20-1	TRBD2	-	TRBJ2-1	TGCAGTGCTAGAGGGTCCGCGGGAGGGTTGTACAATGAGCAGTTCTTC	CSARGSAGGLYNEQFF
TRBV6-1	TRBD2	-	TRBJ2-1	TGTGCCAGCATTCCCGGACTAGCGGGAGCCTACAATGAGCAGTTCTTC	CASIPGLAGAYNEQFF
TRBV6-1	-	few	TRBJ1-2	TGTGCCAGCAGTGAAGCGCCTGGGGGTAACTATGGCTACACCTTC	CASSEAPGGNYGYTF
TRBV4-2	TRBD2	many	TRBJ2-3	TGTGCCAGCAGCCAAGGGCGTGGCGGGAGAGAGGAGGGTACGCAGTATTTT	CASSQGRGGREEGTQYF
TRBV24-1	-	few	TRBJ2-3	TGTGCCACCAGTGAAGAAATGGGAGTTGGGACAGATACGCAGTATTTT	CATSEEMGVGTDTQYF